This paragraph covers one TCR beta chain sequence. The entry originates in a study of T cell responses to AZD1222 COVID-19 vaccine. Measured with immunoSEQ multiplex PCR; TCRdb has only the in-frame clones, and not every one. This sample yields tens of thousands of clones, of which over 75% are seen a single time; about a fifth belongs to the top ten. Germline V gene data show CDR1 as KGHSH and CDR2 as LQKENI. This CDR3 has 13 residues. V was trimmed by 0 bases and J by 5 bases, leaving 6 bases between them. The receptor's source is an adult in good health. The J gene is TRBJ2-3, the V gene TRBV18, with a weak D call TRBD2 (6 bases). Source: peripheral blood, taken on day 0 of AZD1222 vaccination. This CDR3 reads CASSPPGGDTQYF. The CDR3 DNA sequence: TGTGCCAGCTCACCACCGGGAGGAGATACGCAGTATTTT.